Included here is one T cell receptor beta chain sequence, with context. Its cognate antigen is unknown. Clones were sequenced by immunoSEQ multiplex PCR, and TCRdb holds only the in-frame ones, with some missing. This table has around 78,000 clones, approximately 90% appearing once. Thawed PBMCs were rested overnight at 37°C with approximately 200 IU/ml IL-2 before regulatory T cell sorting. The data were taken from a study of Tregs in tolerant kidney transplant recipients. About the study: The nonmyeloablative bone marrow transplants came from related graft donors, with transient mixed chimerism. Findings and limits, study-wide: Expanding Tregs on activated donor B cells appeared to best identify donor-specific TCRbeta clones. Biological reproducibility was not directly addressed in this study.

The CDR3 is 16 amino acids. The ends lost 4 bases at V and 6 bases at J; junction bases unmatched: 5. The germline gives CDR1 SGHRS, CDR2 YFSETQ. The chain joins TRBV5-1 to TRBJ2-2; 14 bases align to TRBD2. The sequence was obtained from a human donor who received a combined kidney and bone marrow transplant. The input for sequencing was Tregs from blood, taken before the transplant. CDR3 sequence reads: CASSLGTSGSAGELFF. The CDR3 DNA sequence: TGCGCCAGCAGCCTTGGGACTAGCGGGAGTGCCGGGGAGCTGTTTTTT.